A single sample is the source of the 10 T cell receptor beta chains below, sequenced in a study of T-cell reconstitution after alpha-beta-depleted transplantation in children. It was with unique molecular identifiers that the TCRbeta library was prepared. TCRdb re-derived calls from the PCR reads in MiXCR, one entry per CDR3 protein. The sample yields about 490,000 distinct CDR3 sequences, 8% to 11% seen once. Sequences were derived from PBMCs, sampled before TCRalphabeta/CD19-depleted stem cell transplant. These receptors were taken from a child aged 2-9 years with inherited bone marrow failure, due to receive a stem cell transplant.

In this sample, this clonotype turned up many times. The chain carries TRBV10-2 and TRBJ2-3, with 11 bases that match TRBD2. Per the germline V gene, CDR1 is WSHSY and CDR2 is SAAADI. CDR3 length: 16 amino acids. V shed 2 bases, J shed 5 bases, and the junction held 6 bases outside the gene matches. Here the CDR3 DNA reads TGCGCCAGCAGTGAGAATAGCGGGAGGGCGGGAGATACGCAGTATTTT. It codes for CASSENSGRAGDTQYF.

This clonotype has ten or more counts. The genes are TRBV7-2 and TRBJ1-1; no definite D call. CDR1 is SGHTA, CDR2 FQGNSA, per germline. Trimming removed 5 bases at V and 2 bases at J, with 9 bases between. The CDR3 sequence is 13 residues long. CDR3 region: CASSPHLNTEAFF. The CDR3 coding sequence is TGTGCCAGCAGCCCCCACCTAAACACTGAAGCTTTCTTT.

In its sample, this clonotype was seen a few times. CDR3 coding DNA: TGTGCCACCAGCAGAGATCCCGGGAGCTCCTACAATGAGCAGTTCTTC. It is translated as CATSRDPGSSYNEQFF. The V call is TRBV15, the J call TRBJ2-1; TRBD2 might be the D (6 bases). Trimming stripped 0 bases from V and 0 bases from J, with 9 bases between. The germline CDR1 and CDR2 sequences are LNHNV and YYDKDF (reference sequence). This CDR3 comprises 16 residues.

Notes on this clonotype: This could be a read error, since a much larger clone is one nucleotide away. The chain has TRBV5-1 and TRBJ2-7; 9 bases are shared with TRBD2. After removal of 0 bases from V and 3 bases from J, the junction contained 7 bases not matched to a gene. Germline values: CDR1 SGHRS, CDR2 YFSETQ. The CDR3 is 16 residues long. The CDR3 region has the DNA TGCGCCAGCAGCTTGGCTGCTAGCGGGGCTATCTACGAGCAGTACTTC. Protein product: CASSLAASGAIYEQYF.

This clonotype occurred many times. The chain joins TRBV20-1 to TRBJ2-6; D is uncertain. This CDR3 has 18 amino acids. V lost 5 bases and J lost 0, with 20 bases in between. CDR1 is DFQATT, CDR2 SNEGSKA, per germline (reference sequence). The CDR3 sequence is CSAHIPNSRVSGANVLTF. For the CDR3, the DNA is TGCAGTGCTCACATACCGAACAGCCGCGTCTCTGGGGCCAACGTCCTGACTTTC.

This clonotype was counted ten times or more. This rearrangement joins TRBV10-2 to TRBJ2-1, with TRBD2 matching over 12 bases. This CDR3 is built from 15 residues. The germline V gene has CDR1 WSHSY and CDR2 SAAADI. Trimming cost V 7 bases and J 10 bases; bases outside gene matches: 11. The CDR3 here is CASTERLAGGEEQFF. The DNA for the CDR3 is TGCGCCAGCACAGAGAGGCTAGCGGGAGGGGAAGAGCAGTTCTTC.

This clonotype was seen many times. V usage is TRBV12-3 or TRBV12-4 and J usage is TRBJ2-2; 9 nucleotides agree with TRBD2. After removal of 6 bases from V and 2 bases from J, the junction contained 7 bases not matched to a gene. The CDR3 is made up of 16 amino acids. The CDR3: CASRKPTSGNTGELFF. Here the CDR3 DNA reads TGTGCCAGCAGAAAACCGACTAGCGGAAACACCGGGGAGCTGTTTTTT.

This clonotype was seen many times. The rearrangement links TRBV5-1 to TRBJ1-2; D remains unclear. The CDR3 runs 14 residues. The germline V gene encodes CDR1 SGHRS and CDR2 YFSETQ. V shed 4 bases and J shed 6 bases, with 16 bases lying between them. The CDR3 region is CASSTSSLVDGYTF. CDR3 nucleotide sequence: TGCGCCAGCAGCACCAGCTCTTTGGTCGATGGCTACACCTTC.

This rearrangement joins TRBV7-9 to TRBJ2-1, with 11 bases matching TRBD2. This CDR3 comprises 16 residues. After removal of 4 bases from V and 4 bases from J, the junction contained 6 bases not matched to a gene. CDR1 and CDR2 (germline): SEHNR, FQNEAQ (reference sequence). The CDR3: CASSSTTSGVYNEQFF. In DNA form, the CDR3 reads TGTGCCAGCAGCTCGACGACTAGCGGGGTTTACAATGAGCAGTTCTTC.

This clonotype was seen ten or more times. The chain links TRBV20-1 to TRBJ2-1; tentatively, D is TRBD2 (6 bases). V was shortened by 2 bases and J by 10 bases, with 12 bases between the two germline ends. CDR1 is DFQATT, CDR2 SNEGSKA, per germline (reference sequence). The CDR3 consists of 12 residues. The CDR3 DNA sequence: TGCAGTGCTAGAATCGTGGGAGGCGAGCAGTTCTTC. Translating gives CSARIVGGEQFF.